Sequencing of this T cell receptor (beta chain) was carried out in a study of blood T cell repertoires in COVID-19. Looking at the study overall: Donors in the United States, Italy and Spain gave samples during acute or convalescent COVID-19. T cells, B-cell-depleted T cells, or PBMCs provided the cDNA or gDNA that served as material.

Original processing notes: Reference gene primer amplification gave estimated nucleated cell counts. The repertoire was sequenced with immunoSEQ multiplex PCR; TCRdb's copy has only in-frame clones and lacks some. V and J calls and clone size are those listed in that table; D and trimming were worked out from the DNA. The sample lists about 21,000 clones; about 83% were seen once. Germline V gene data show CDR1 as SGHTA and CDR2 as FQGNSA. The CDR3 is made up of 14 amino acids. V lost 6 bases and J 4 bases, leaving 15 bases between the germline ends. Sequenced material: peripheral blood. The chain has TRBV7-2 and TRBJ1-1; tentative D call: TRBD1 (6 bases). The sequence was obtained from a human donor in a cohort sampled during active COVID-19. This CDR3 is CASRPQGRSTEAFF. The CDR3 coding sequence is TGTGCCAGCAGACCACAGGGTAGGAGCACTGAAGCTTTCTTT.